The 20 T cell receptor beta chains listed next were all sequenced from one sample in a study of blood T cell repertoires in COVID-19. Libraries were prepared by immunoSEQ multiplex PCR; TCRdb keeps only in-frame clonotypes and omits some of them. The sample consists of about 73,000 clones, 75% to 80% of them appearing once. Source material: peripheral blood. All receptors come from a man aged 70-80 years with COVID-19, enrolled during active disease.

V and J are TRBV5-6 and TRBJ2-7; 8 bases line up with TRBD1. Germline CDR1 reads SGHDT; CDR2 reads YYEEEE. The CDR3 has 12 residues. J lost 5 bases, V lost 5 bases, and 3 bases had no gene match. The CDR3, as DNA: TGTGCCAGCAGTCAGGGGGCTGACGAGCAGTACTTC. It encodes CASSQGADEQYF.

The CDR3 loop is CASMAPGGGQPQHF. The CDR3 coding sequence is TGTGCCAGCATGGCACCCGGCGGTGGGCAGCCCCAGCATTTT. The V and J genes are TRBV28 and TRBJ1-5, with D hard to call. The CDR3 covers 14 residues. Deletions cut 7 bases from V and 7 bases from J, with 17 bases between. Germline V gene data show CDR1 as MDHEN and CDR2 as SYDVKM.

J is TRBJ2-2 and V is TRBV4-3; 8 bases line up with TRBD1. The V segment lost 1 base and the J segment 2 bases; nucleotides outside the gene matches: 3. The CDR3 spans 16 residues. CDR1 is LGHNA, CDR2 YSLEER, per germline. CDR3 amino acids: CASSQGPGGNTGELFF. The CDR3 nucleotides are TGCGCCAGCAGCCAAGGGCCAGGGGGCAACACCGGGGAGCTGTTTTTT.

The rearrangement joins TRBV11-2 to TRBJ1-1; 7 nucleotides align to TRBD1. This CDR3 has 13 amino acids. Trimming at V came to 0 bases and at J to 10 bases, leaving 5 bases not matched to a gene. Germline CDR1 and CDR2: SGHAT and FQNNGV. DNA for the CDR3: TGTGCCAGCAGCTTAGACCGACAGGGAAGAGCTTTCTTT. Its protein product is CASSLDRQGRAFF.

The gene calls are TRBV30 and TRBJ1-1, with a tentative D call TRBD1 (6 bases). Germline V gives CDR1 GTSNPN, CDR2 SVGIG (reference sequence). V gave up 3 bases and J gave up 7 bases, with 15 bases separating them. This CDR3 comprises 13 residues. The CDR3 reads CAWRASGQIEAFF. CDR3 DNA: TGTGCCTGGAGGGCCTCAGGACAGATTGAAGCTTTCTTT.

The chain links TRBV28 to TRBJ2-1, with TRBD2 matching over 8 bases. The CDR3 consists of 15 residues. Germline CDR1 reads MDHEN; CDR2 reads SYDVKM. J lost 4 bases, V lost 7 bases, and 9 bases had no gene match. The CDR3 bases are TGTGCCAGCACTCTAGCGGGCCGAATTTACAATGAGCAGTTCTTC. Its translation: CASTLAGRIYNEQFF.

The chain combines TRBV5-4 with TRBJ2-3, with D perhaps matching TRBD2 (8 bases). CDR1 is SGHNT, CDR2 YYREEE, per germline (reference sequence). Trimming removed 4 bases at V and 1 base at J, with 19 bases between. The CDR3 is 17 amino acids. This chain's CDR3 is CASSKNTGGGRTDTQYF. The CDR3 nucleotides are TGTGCCAGCAGCAAAAACACGGGAGGGGGCCGCACAGATACGCAGTATTTT.

This rearrangement joins TRBV5-6 to TRBJ2-7; TRBD2 aligns across 11 bases. CDR3 length: 14 residues. With V trimmed by 5 bases and J by 2 bases, 3 bases remained unmatched. Germline V gives CDR1 SGHDT, CDR2 YYEEEE. DNA for the CDR3: TGTGCCAGCAGAAGACTAGCGGGGCCCTACGAGCAGTACTTC. It codes for CASRRLAGPYEQYF.

This clone came up once. J is TRBJ2-7 and V is TRBV7-3; D perhaps matches TRBD1 (5 bases). The V and J ends lost 1 base and 2 bases respectively, with 9 bases between them. From germline, CDR1 is SGHTA and CDR2 FQGTGA. CDR3 length: 14 residues. This CDR3 reads CASSLMLGPYEQYF. The CDR3 DNA follows: TGTGCCAGCAGCTTAATGCTGGGGCCCTACGAGCAGTACTTC. Full variable domain (missing parts from reference TRBV7-3 and TRBJ2-7): GAGVSQTPSNKVTEKGKYVELRCDPISGHTALYWYRQSLGQGPEFLIYFQGTGAADDSGLPNDRFFAVRPEGSVSTLKIQRTERGDSAVYLCASSLMLGPYEQYFGPGTRLTVT.

The chain employs TRBV28 and TRBJ2-2, with D uncertain. CDR3 size: 14 residues. Looked up from germline, CDR1 is MDHEN and CDR2 is SYDVKM. Trimming cost V 3 bases and J 1 base, with 6 bases left between them. The DNA for the CDR3 is TGTGCCAGCAGTTTGTCACAGAACACCGGGGAGCTGTTTTTT. It encodes CASSLSQNTGELFF.

The chain links TRBV7-2 to TRBJ1-5; perhaps TRBD1 as D (5 bases). Germline CDR1 is SGHTA and CDR2 is FQGNSA. V was trimmed by 8 bases and J by 0 bases, leaving 11 bases between them. The CDR3 length is 14 residues. In DNA form, the CDR3 reads TGTGCCAGCGCTCCAGGGATTAGCAATCAGCCCCAGCATTTT. Translating gives CASAPGISNQPQHF.

The chain uses TRBV5-4 and TRBJ1-1, with D perhaps TRBD1 (6 bases). Trimming removed 4 bases at V and 4 bases at J, with 17 bases between. Germline CDR1 SGHNT, CDR2 YYREEE (reference sequence). CDR3 size: 15 residues. The CDR3 sequence is CASSTQTVRGTEAFF. Written as DNA, the CDR3 is TGTGCCAGCAGCACGCAGACTGTCAGGGGCACTGAAGCTTTCTTT.

This rearrangement joins TRBV5-6 to TRBJ1-1, with D possibly being TRBD1 (6 bases). CDR3 length: 14 residues. Between the trimmed V and J ends, which lost 4 bases and 5 bases, there was a span of 15 bases. The germline V gene has CDR1 SGHDT and CDR2 YYEEEE. The CDR3: CASSAYRAGTEAFF. Here the CDR3 DNA reads TGTGCCAGCAGCGCTTACAGGGCAGGGACTGAAGCTTTCTTT.

The chain links TRBV28 to TRBJ2-7, with 7 bases that match TRBD2. Looked up from germline, CDR1 is MDHEN and CDR2 is SYDVKM. Germline trimming cut 7 bases from V and 7 bases from J; bases unmatched to any gene: 7. CDR3 size: 12 residues. The CDR3 coding sequence is TGTGCCAGCACCTCGACCGGGAGGGAGCAGTACTTC. It translates to CASTSTGREQYF.

J is TRBJ1-1 and V is TRBV12-3 or TRBV12-4; D is ambiguous. This CDR3 is built from 13 residues. V dropped 7 bases and J dropped 1 base, with 10 bases sitting between them. Here the CDR3 DNA reads TGTGCCAGCAAGGTGGCGGGGAACACTGAAGCTTTCTTT. Protein: CASKVAGNTEAFF.

The chain carries TRBV14 and TRBJ1-4; D not resolved. The CDR3 spans 17 residues. Per the germline V gene, CDR1 is SGHDN and CDR2 is FVKESK. The V gene lost 7 bases and the J gene lost 0 bases, with 18 bases spanning the gap. The chain's CDR3 is CASIPPEARATNEKLFF. The CDR3 coding sequence is TGTGCCAGCATACCACCCGAGGCCCGGGCAACTAATGAAAAACTGTTTTTT.

The rearrangement joins TRBV11-2 to TRBJ1-1, with D unresolved. Germline V gene data show CDR1 as SGHAT and CDR2 as FQNNGV. The CDR3 has 13 amino acids. The ends were cut back, 5 bases at V and 4 bases at J, with 11 bases in the middle. The CDR3 region has the DNA TGTGCCAGCAGCCCCGGGGTGCCCACTGAAGCTTTCTTT. Amino acid sequence: CASSPGVPTEAFF.

The genes are TRBV6-1 and TRBJ1-5; D not resolved. The ends were cut back, 1 base at V and 5 bases at J, with 6 bases in the middle. The CDR3 length is 13 residues. CDR1 and CDR2 (germline): MNHNS, SASEGT. In DNA, the CDR3 is TGTGCCAGCAGTGAAGGCAACTATCAGCCCCAGCATTTT. Its translation is CASSEGNYQPQHF.

This clone was counted between two and nine times. The genes are TRBV11-2 and TRBJ2-1; D gene ambiguous. Per the germline V gene, CDR1 is SGHAT and CDR2 is FQNNGV. The CDR3 is 10 amino acids. V shed 5 bases and J shed 9 bases, with 5 bases lying between them. The CDR3, as DNA: TGTGCCAGCAGCACTACTGAGCAGTTCTTC. Translating it yields CASSTTEQFF.

The chain recombines TRBV5-6 with TRBJ1-1, with 11 bases fitting TRBD1. Germline CDR1 reads SGHDT; CDR2 reads YYEEEE. The CDR3 loop spans 15 amino acids. The V segment lost 4 bases and the J segment 3 bases; nucleotides outside the gene matches: 5. The CDR3 nucleotides are TGTGCCAGCAGCCAGAGGGACAGGGGGGACACTGAAGCTTTCTTT. Protein product: CASSQRDRGDTEAFF.